The clone carrying this T cell receptor beta chain was counted many times. Using unique molecular identifiers, the investigators prepared the TCRbeta library. A single record per CDR3 protein comes from TCRdb applying MiXCR to the PCR reads. The table includes a few hundred thousand distinct CDR3 sequences, approximately 10% detected once. CDR1 and CDR2 from the germline V gene are SNHLY and FYNNEI. Between the trimmed V and J ends, which lost 7 bases and 8 bases, there was a span of 14 bases. The CDR3 sequence is 13 residues long. These data are taken from a study of T-cell reconstitution after alpha-beta-depleted transplantation in children.

The clonotype originates from a human donor who donated a stem cell graft to a child with acute myeloid leukemia. Material: PBMCs from the stem cell graft donor, obtained from the stem cell graft. The rearrangement links TRBV2 to TRBJ1-4; possible D gene TRBD1, 5 bases. CDR3 region: CASNSRDGEKLFF. In DNA, the CDR3 is TGTGCCAGCAATAGCAGGGACGGCGAAAAACTGTTTTTT.